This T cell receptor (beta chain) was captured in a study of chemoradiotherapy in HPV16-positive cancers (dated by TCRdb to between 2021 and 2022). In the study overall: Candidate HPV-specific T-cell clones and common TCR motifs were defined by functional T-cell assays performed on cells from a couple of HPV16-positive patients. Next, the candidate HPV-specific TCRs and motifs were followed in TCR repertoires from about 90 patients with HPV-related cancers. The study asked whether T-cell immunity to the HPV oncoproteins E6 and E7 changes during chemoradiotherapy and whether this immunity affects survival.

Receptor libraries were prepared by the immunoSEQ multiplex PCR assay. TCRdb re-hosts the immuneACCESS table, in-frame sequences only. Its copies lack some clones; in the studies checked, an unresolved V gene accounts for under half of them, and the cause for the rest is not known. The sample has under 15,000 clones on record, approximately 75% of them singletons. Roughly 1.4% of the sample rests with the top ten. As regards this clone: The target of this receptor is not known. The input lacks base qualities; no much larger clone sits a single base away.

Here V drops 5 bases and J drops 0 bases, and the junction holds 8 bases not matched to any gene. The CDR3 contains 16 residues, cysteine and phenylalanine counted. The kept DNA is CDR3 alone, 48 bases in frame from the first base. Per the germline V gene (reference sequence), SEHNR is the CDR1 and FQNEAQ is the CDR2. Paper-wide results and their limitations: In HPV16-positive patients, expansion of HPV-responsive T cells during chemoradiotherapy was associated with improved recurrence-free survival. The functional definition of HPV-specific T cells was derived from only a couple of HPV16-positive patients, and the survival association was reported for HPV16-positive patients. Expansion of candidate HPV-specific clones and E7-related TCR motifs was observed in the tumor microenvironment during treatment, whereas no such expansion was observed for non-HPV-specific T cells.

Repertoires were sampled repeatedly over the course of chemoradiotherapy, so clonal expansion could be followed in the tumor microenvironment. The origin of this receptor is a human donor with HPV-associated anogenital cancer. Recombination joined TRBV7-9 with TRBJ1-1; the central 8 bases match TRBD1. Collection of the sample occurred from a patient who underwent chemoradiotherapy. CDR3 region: CASSHRTGQMNTEAFF. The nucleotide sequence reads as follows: TGTGCCAGCAGCCACCGGACAGGGCAAATGAACACTGAAGCTTTCTTT. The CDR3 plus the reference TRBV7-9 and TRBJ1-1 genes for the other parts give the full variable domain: DTGVSQNPRHKITKRGQNVTFRCDPISEHNRLYWYRQTLGQGPEFLTYFQNEAQLEKSRLLSDRFSAERPKGSFSTLEIQRTEQGDSAMYLCASSHRTGQMNTEAFFGQGTRLTVV.